The 21 T cell receptor beta chains reported below all come from one sample, sequenced in a study of identical twins (dated by TCRdb to between 2015 and 2016). Libraries were built with 5' RACE. Instrument used: Illumina HiSeq 2000. TCRdb redid the processing of the public reads, applying fastp at Q25 and MiXCR, and retained in-frame beta chains. Records with the same CDR3 protein are collapsed into one entry carrying the most frequent genes and DNA. The sample table contains some 1,700,000 distinct CDR3 sequences; only one count was recorded for less than 35% of them. Under 0.35% of the sample is in the top ten clones. Sequencing input: cord blood. The origin of the receptors is a newborn girl in good health.

This sequence joins TRBV20-1 and TRBJ2-3; D may be TRBD2 (7 bases). Trimming pared 6 bases from V and 8 bases from J, leaving 18 bases between. Germline V gene sequence: CDR1 DFQATT, CDR2 SNEGSKA (reference sequence). This CDR3 region has 13 residues. CDR3 protein: CSAPGGPLVTQYF. The DNA for the CDR3 is TGCAGTGCCCCGGGGGGCCCCCTTGTTACGCAGTATTTT.

This clonotype was observed a handful of times. The rearrangement uses TRBV5-6 and TRBJ1-1; D call uncertain. The CDR3 totals 13 residues. Germline lookup yields CDR1 SGHDT and CDR2 YYEEEE. Between the trimmed V and J ends, which lost 3 bases and 11 bases, there was a span of 17 bases. This CDR3 is CASSYSQEPRAFF. The DNA for the CDR3 is TGTGCCAGCAGCTACAGTCAAGAGCCGAGGGCTTTCTTT.

V is TRBV2 and J is TRBJ2-1; D may be TRBD1 or TRBD2 (5 bases each). The germline gives CDR1 SNHLY, CDR2 FYNNEI. V was clipped by 11 bases and J by 6 bases, with 14 bases between them. The CDR3 covers 12 residues. CDR3 coding DNA: TGTGCCGGCAAGGGGCTAGCCAATGAGCAGTTCTTC. Translation: CAGKGLANEQFF.

This chain connects TRBV12-3 or TRBV12-4 to TRBJ2-5; TRBD1 agrees at 11 bases. This CDR3 region has 14 residues. V shed 6 bases and J 5 bases; nucleotides not matched to a gene: 5. In DNA, the CDR3 is TGTGCCAGCAGCTCCGGGACAGGGGGGGAGACCCAGTACTTC. It codes for CASSSGTGGETQYF.

This chain uses TRBV6-5 with TRBJ2-1, with 7 bases matching TRBD1. Germline-derived CDR1 and CDR2 are MNHEY and SVGAGI. The CDR3 totals 15 residues. J gave up 10 bases and V 4 bases, and 13 bases lay outside the gene matches. This CDR3 is CASSFTNGQDGEQFF. CDR3 DNA: TGTGCCAGCAGTTTTACGAACGGACAGGATGGCGAGCAGTTCTTC.

Written as DNA, the CDR3 is TGTGCCAGCAACCCTAGCGGGAGGGTTGGAGATACGCAGTGTTTT. This gives the protein CASNPSGRVGDTQCF. The chain employs TRBV21-1 and TRBJ2-3; whether TRBD2, the table's D call, matches the DNA was not checked. TRBV21-1 is a pseudogene locus. The CDR3 extends over 15 amino acids.

This clonotype was counted a few times. The chain is built from TRBV4-1 and TRBJ2-7; 7 nucleotides align to TRBD1. From germline, CDR1 is MGHRA and CDR2 YSYEKL. The junction had 4 bases not matched to a gene; V was cut back by 3 bases and J by 5 bases. CDR3 length: 13 residues. CDR3 protein: CASSQDRFHEQYF. As DNA, the CDR3 is TGCGCCAGCAGCCAGGACAGGTTCCACGAGCAGTACTTC.

The CDR3 sequence: CASSRVASEQFF. For the CDR3, the DNA is TGTGCCAGCAGCCGGGTAGCGAGTGAGCAGTTCTTC. The chain employs TRBV4-2 and TRBJ2-1; the D gene is possibly TRBD2 (5 bases). V dropped 4 bases and J dropped 9 bases, with 10 bases sitting between them. Germline-derived CDR1 and CDR2 are LGHNA and YNFKEQ. The CDR3 length is 12 residues.

This clonotype has a handful of counts. V is TRBV28 and J is TRBJ2-7; TRBD2 aligns across 9 bases. Gene TRBJ2-5 matches the end of the DNA better, so the J call may be wrong. The CDR3 extends over 16 amino acids. In germline, CDR1 is MDHEN, CDR2 SYDVKM. The DNA of the CDR3 is TGTGCCAGCAGCTCCCTTAGTAGCGGGAGTTTGAAGACCCAGTACTTC. Translating it yields CASSSLSSGSLKTQYF.

CDR3 protein: CSAISGQTGSSNQPQHF. Here the CDR3 DNA reads TGCAGTGCTATCTCGGGACAGACAGGGTCGAGCAATCAGCCCCAGCATTTT. The chain links TRBV20-1 to TRBJ1-5; TRBD1 matches 7 bases. Germline V lookup: CDR1 DFQATT, CDR2 SNEGSKA (reference sequence). V was pared by 4 bases and J by 1 base, with 13 bases of the junction left unmatched. This CDR3 has 17 residues.

There are many counts of this clonotype. V and J are TRBV7-8 and TRBJ2-1; tentatively, D is TRBD2 (5 bases). CDR1 and CDR2 (germline): SGHVS, FQNEAQ. V was clipped by 5 bases and J by 4 bases, with 18 bases between them. The CDR3 has 16 residues. The CDR3: CASSPRLPSGYNEQFF. CDR3 coding DNA: TGTGCCAGCAGCCCTAGACTACCTTCGGGGTACAATGAGCAGTTCTTC.

The V call is TRBV4-1, the J call TRBJ2-1; no reliable D call. This CDR3 region has 17 residues. Germline assignment: CDR1 MGHRA and CDR2 YSYEKL. V was shortened by 4 bases and J by 1 base, with 17 bases between the two germline ends. The CDR3 bases are TGCGCCAGCAGCCCTAGGTTTGGGGTGAGATCCTACAATGAGCAGTTCTTC. Its protein is CASSPRFGVRSYNEQFF.

This clonotype was seen more than once but under ten times. This rearrangement joins TRBV10-3 to TRBJ2-7; 9 nucleotides align to TRBD1. The length of the CDR3 is 14 residues. V was pared by 2 bases and J by 3 bases, with 2 bases of the junction left unmatched. The V gene's germline CDR1 is ENHRY and CDR2 SYGVKD. CDR3 protein: CAISEDRGDYEQYF. DNA of the CDR3: TGTGCCATCAGTGAGGACAGGGGGGACTACGAGCAGTACTTC.

This clonotype appeared many times. The V call is TRBV7-2, the J call TRBJ1-2; 7 bases fit TRBD1. Trimming cost V 2 bases and J 4 bases; bases outside gene matches: 16. From germline, CDR1 is SGHTA and CDR2 FQGNSA. The CDR3 totals 18 residues. The CDR3 is CASSLFFDRVVWPYGYTF. In DNA form, the CDR3 reads TGTGCCAGCAGCTTATTCTTTGACAGGGTAGTTTGGCCCTATGGCTACACCTTC.

The chain carries TRBV27 and TRBJ2-7; the D is unclear. The CDR3 contains 15 residues. Germline lookup yields CDR1 MNHEY and CDR2 SMNVEV (reference sequence). Trimming took off 5 bases at V and 0 bases at J, with 14 bases between the two ends. CDR3 protein: CASSRYRLNSYEQYF. The CDR3 DNA reads TGTGCCAGCAGTCGATACAGATTAAACTCCTACGAGCAGTACTTC.

Comments on this clonotype: The conserved phenylalanine or tryptophan normally closing the CDR3 is absent here, so this likely arose from a read error. The genes are TRBV20-1 and TRBJ2-1; 8 bases agree with TRBD1. Germline-derived CDR1 and CDR2 are DFQATT and SNEGSKA (reference sequence). The CDR3 has 15 amino acids. Unmatched junction bases numbered 7, after V lost 1 base and J lost 5 bases. CDR3 bases: TGCAGTGCTAGAGCCCGGCGGACAGGGAACAATGAGCAGTTCTTA. It yields the protein CSARARRTGNNEQFL.

The chain uses TRBV20-1 and TRBJ2-3; D gene unclear. Trimming left V 4 bases short and J 2 bases short, with 16 bases between. Germline CDR1 and CDR2: DFQATT and SNEGSKA (reference sequence). The CDR3 length is 15 residues. CDR3 loop: CSANRAPEITDTQYF. Written as DNA, the CDR3 is TGCAGTGCTAACCGGGCCCCGGAGATCACAGATACGCAGTATTTT.

This clonotype was detected a few times. The V call is TRBV3-1, the J call TRBJ1-4; TRBD1 might be the D (5 bases). CDR1 is LGHDT, CDR2 YNNKEL, per germline (reference sequence). The V end was cut by 0 bases, the J end by 15 bases, with 20 bases between. The CDR3 totals 15 residues. CDR3 region: CASSQERGAKMLVFF. CDR3 DNA sequence: TGTGCCAGCAGCCAAGAGAGAGGGGCGAAAATGTTGGTGTTTTTT.

This clonotype was found many times. The genes are TRBV20-1 and TRBJ2-3; the match to TRBD1 covers 8 bases. The CDR3 length is 12 residues. CDR1 and CDR2 from the germline V gene are DFQATT and SNEGSKA (reference sequence). In DNA form, the CDR3 reads TGCAGCGGACAGGGCGGCACAGATACGCAGTATTTT. This codes for CSGQGGTDTQYF.

This clonotype was observed a few times. The V call is TRBV20-1, the J call TRBJ1-1; weak D call: TRBD1 (5 bases). CDR1 and CDR2 (germline): DFQATT, SNEGSKA (reference sequence). The CDR3 contains 12 residues. CDR3 protein: CSASPGRTEAFF. In nucleotides, the CDR3 is TGCAGCGCGTCCCCGGGGCGGACTGAAGCTTTCTTT.

The J gene is TRBJ2-7, the V gene TRBV10-3, with 9 bases matching TRBD2. Trimming took 4 bases from V and 6 from J; bases not matched to a gene: 10. The CDR3 covers 15 residues. The germline V gene encodes CDR1 ENHRY and CDR2 SYGVKD. For the CDR3, the DNA is TGTGCCATCAGTGGATCTAGCGGGGATCCGGCCGAGCAGTACTTC. It encodes CAISGSSGDPAEQYF.